This T cell receptor beta chain was recovered during a study of T cell changes during pregnancy in multiple sclerosis. Sequencing was performed with immunoSEQ multiplex PCR; in TCRdb, only in-frame clones are kept and a portion is missing. The table has approximately 37,000 clones, around nine tenths seen once. Sequencing used CD8+ T cells from peripheral blood mononuclear cells, obtained in the first trimester of pregnancy. This clonotype was obtained from a female donor with multiple sclerosis, enrolled in a pregnancy study.

The CDR3 region has the DNA TGTGCCAGCAGTTACTCGACTAGCGGGGCAGGCAATGAGCAGTTCTTC. This encodes CASSYSTSGAGNEQFF. The chain joins TRBV6-6 to TRBJ2-1; 11 nucleotides match TRBD2. V trimming: 0 bases; J trimming: 6 bases; junction bases outside the gene matches: 4. The CDR3 length is 16 residues. From germline, CDR1 is MNHNY and CDR2 SVGAGI (reference sequence).